These 5 T cell receptor beta chains were sequenced from one sample in a study of blood T cell repertoires in COVID-19. The repertoire was sequenced with immunoSEQ multiplex PCR; TCRdb's copy has only in-frame clones and lacks some. The sample shows fewer than 300,000 clones, about 85% of them seen only once. Sequencing was carried out using PBMCs or T cells enriched from blood (not recorded which). These receptors were collected from a woman aged 45-65 years who had recovered from COVID-19.

The chain employs TRBV4-3 and TRBJ2-2; D perhaps matches TRBD2 (6 bases). CDR1 LGHNA and CDR2 YSLEER come from the germline V gene. The CDR3 loop spans 17 amino acids. Trimming left V 0 bases short and J 1 base short, with 12 bases between. The CDR3 sequence is CASSQEVTRVNTGELFF. The CDR3, as DNA: TGCGCCAGCAGCCAAGAGGTGACTAGAGTGAACACCGGGGAGCTGTTTTTT.

This chain joins TRBV24-1 and TRBJ2-3; unclear D gene. Trimming removed 4 bases from V and 4 bases from J, with 8 bases in between. From germline, CDR1 is KGHDR and CDR2 SFDVKD. This CDR3 has 13 residues. This CDR3 reads CATSDQTPDTQYF. The CDR3 region has the DNA TGTGCCACCAGTGACCAAACTCCAGATACGCAGTATTTT.

The rearrangement uses TRBV2 and TRBJ1-2; D possibly corresponds to TRBD1 (5 bases). The CDR3 is made up of 13 amino acids. V was shortened by 5 bases and J by 3 bases, with 10 bases between the two germline ends. CDR1 SNHLY and CDR2 FYNNEI come from the germline V gene. CDR3 sequence: CASSTDTYYGYTF. As DNA, the CDR3 is TGTGCCAGCAGTACGGACACGTACTATGGCTACACCTTC.

This clone came up once. This chain uses TRBV18 with TRBJ1-1; tentatively, D is TRBD1 (6 bases). This CDR3 region has 16 residues. Germline-derived CDR1 and CDR2 are KGHSH and LQKENI. Trimming pared 2 bases from V and 0 bases from J, leaving 13 bases between. The CDR3, as DNA: TGTGCCAGCTCACCAGGTACAGGGTGGATGAACACTGAAGCTTTCTTT. It translates to CASSPGTGWMNTEAFF.

The chain joins TRBV7-2 to TRBJ1-3; D not certain. Trimming pared 4 bases from V and 0 bases from J, leaving 13 bases between. The CDR3 totals 16 residues. Per the germline V gene, CDR1 is SGHTA and CDR2 is FQGNSA. The CDR3 loop is CASSSPGGSSGNTIYF. The CDR3, as DNA: TGTGCCAGCAGCTCCCCTGGCGGAAGCTCTGGAAACACCATATATTTT.